Listed here are 20 T cell receptor beta chains from one sample, sequenced in a study of CD8+ T cells in alopecia areata. RNA extraction and reverse transcription yielded cDNA as sequencing template. TCRdb's table, derived via immunoSEQ multiplex PCR, lists solely in-frame clones and lacks some. In the table there are about 200,000 clones, about 50% of which are singletons. Treatment defined: oral pan-JAK inhibitor, 5-10 mg twice daily. The sample consisted of CD4+ T cells sorted from blood, taken at week 4, from a patient treated with tofacitinib. Every receptor here comes from a human donor with alopecia areata.

This clone was detected only a few times. V and J are TRBV29-1 and TRBJ2-5; 7 bases line up with TRBD1. The length of the CDR3 is 15 residues. V was clipped by 4 bases and J by 1 base; unmatched bases: 9. Germline V gene lookup returns CDR1 SQVTM and CDR2 ANQGSEA. The CDR3 region is CSVGRPTGFQETQYF. In DNA, the CDR3 is TGCAGCGTTGGACGACCGACAGGGTTCCAAGAGACCCAGTACTTC.

This chain connects TRBV19 to TRBJ2-4, with 7 bases identical to TRBD2. The J segment lost 0 bases and the V segment lost 6 bases, leaving 11 bases of the junction unmatched. This CDR3 has 17 amino acids. Germline CDR1 reads LNHDA; CDR2 reads SQIVND (reference sequence). The CDR3 is CASRLFVGEGAKNIQYF. CDR3 in DNA: TGTGCCAGTAGATTATTTGTAGGGGAGGGAGCCAAAAACATTCAGTACTTC.

This CDR3 is CAWSVGTNSNQPQHF. For the CDR3, the DNA is TGTGCCTGGAGTGTAGGGACAAATAGCAATCAGCCCCAGCATTTT. The gene calls are TRBV30 and TRBJ1-5; tentatively, D is TRBD1 (6 bases). This CDR3 comprises 15 residues. The V and J ends lost 0 bases and 0 bases respectively, with 9 bases between them. CDR1 and CDR2 from the germline V gene are GTSNPN and SVGIG (reference sequence).

This clone was picked up one time. The V gene is TRBV29-1, the J gene TRBJ2-1, with 12 bases lining up with TRBD2. CDR3 length: 14 amino acids. Losses at the gene ends were 6 bases for V and 5 bases for J; bases not matched to a gene: 5. Germline CDR1 reads SQVTM; CDR2 reads ANQGSEA. The CDR3 is CSVHGTSGHNEQFF. The CDR3, as DNA: TGCAGCGTCCATGGGACTAGCGGGCACAATGAGCAGTTCTTC.

The V call is TRBV5-1, the J call TRBJ2-2, with D unclear. Germline CDR1 and CDR2: SGHRS and YFSETQ. Trimming stripped 6 bases from V and 3 bases from J, with 12 bases between. The CDR3 runs 14 residues. CDR3 region: CASTLVDHTGELFF. Here the CDR3 DNA reads TGCGCCAGCACCCTAGTCGACCACACCGGGGAGCTGTTTTTT.

The sample holds a few counts of this clone. The chain couples TRBV30 to TRBJ1-2; tentative D call: TRBD1 (5 bases). CDR1 and CDR2 from the germline V gene are GTSNPN and SVGIG (reference sequence). The CDR3 has 13 residues. Trimming removed 2 bases at V and 3 bases at J, with 10 bases between. The CDR3 is CAWSPGLDYGYTF. The DNA of the CDR3 is TGTGCCTGGAGTCCAGGGTTGGACTATGGCTACACCTTC.

V and J are TRBV9 and TRBJ2-1; TRBD2 is a possible D gene (6 bases). V was cut by 2 bases and J by 5 bases, with 14 bases left in between. The CDR3 covers 15 residues. From germline, CDR1 is SGDLS and CDR2 YYNGEE. This CDR3 reads CASSVWRGRDNEQFF. CDR3 sequence (DNA): TGTGCCAGCAGCGTGTGGAGGGGTCGTGACAATGAGCAGTTCTTC.

This clone occurred a few times. V is TRBV19 and J is TRBJ1-1; D gene unclear. Germline loops: CDR1 LNHDA, CDR2 SQIVND (reference sequence). The length of the CDR3 is 14 residues. The germline V and J ends were trimmed by 9 bases and 2 bases, with 16 bases remaining between them. The CDR3 nucleotides read TGTGCCAGCGGTCACGTGTCCCAAAACACTGAAGCTTTCTTT. This encodes CASGHVSQNTEAFF.

This CDR3 is CASSLGGTGGPDTQYF. CDR3 bases: TGTGCCAGCAGCTTAGGCGGGACAGGGGGCCCAGATACGCAGTATTTT. The V call is TRBV7-2, the J call TRBJ2-3; 12 nucleotides match TRBD1. After removal of 1 base from V and 4 bases from J, the junction contained 3 bases not matched to a gene. CDR1 and CDR2 from the germline V gene are SGHTA and FQGNSA. The CDR3 spans 16 residues.

The chain links TRBV18 to TRBJ1-2; D is possibly TRBD1 (5 bases). Looked up from germline, CDR1 is KGHSH and CDR2 is LQKENI. Between the trimmed V and J ends, which lost 2 bases and 0 bases, there was a span of 13 bases. The CDR3 consists of 16 residues. The CDR3 sequence is CASSPEEGYSNYGYTF. Here the CDR3 DNA reads TGTGCCAGCTCACCAGAAGAGGGGTATTCTAACTATGGCTACACCTTC.

The V gene is TRBV27, the J gene TRBJ1-1; perhaps TRBD1 as D (5 bases). V shed 5 bases and J shed 3 bases, with 13 bases lying between them. The germline gives CDR1 MNHEY, CDR2 SMNVEV (reference sequence). The CDR3 consists of 14 residues. The CDR3 spells CASSSGGWYTEAFF. In DNA form, the CDR3 reads TGTGCCAGCAGTAGCGGGGGTTGGTACACTGAAGCTTTCTTT.

V gene TRBV27 combines with J gene TRBJ1-5; D gene ambiguous. CDR3 length: 13 residues. Trimming stripped 5 bases from V and 6 bases from J, with 11 bases between. The V gene's germline CDR1 is MNHEY and CDR2 SMNVEV (reference sequence). The CDR3 is CASSRAGIQPQHF. In DNA, the CDR3 is TGTGCCAGCAGTCGTGCAGGCATTCAGCCCCAGCATTTT.

The chain uses TRBV14 and TRBJ2-6; D gene uncertain. This CDR3 region has 14 residues. V dropped 4 bases and J dropped 0 bases, with 4 bases sitting between them. Germline V lookup: CDR1 SGHDN, CDR2 FVKESK. CDR3 sequence (DNA): TGTGCCAGCAGCCGGGGCTCTGGGGCCAACGTCCTGACTTTC. Protein: CASSRGSGANVLTF. Based on the CDR3 plus reference TRBV14 and TRBJ2-6, the full variable domain is EAGVTQFPSHSVIEKGQTVTLRCDPISGHDNLYWYRRVMGKEIKFLLHFVKESKQDESGMPNNRFLAERTGGTYSTLKVQPAELEDSGVYFCASSRGSGANVLTFGAGSRLTVL.

The gene calls are TRBV30 and TRBJ2-3; the D gene is possibly TRBD1 (5 bases). Germline V gene lookup returns CDR1 GTSNPN and CDR2 SVGIG (reference sequence). Trimming took off 0 bases at V and 6 bases at J, with 13 bases between the two ends. The CDR3 length is 14 residues. The CDR3 DNA follows: TGTGCCTGGAGTGTACTGGGCGCAGGGGATACGCAGTATTTT. Encoded protein: CAWSVLGAGDTQYF.

This sequence joins TRBV27 and TRBJ2-1; 9 nucleotides align to TRBD2. The CDR3 spans 16 residues. Per germline, CDR1 MNHEY and CDR2 SMNVEV (reference sequence). V lost 7 bases and J lost 0; bases outside the gene matches: 7. This chain's CDR3 is CASTGRGGNSYNEQFF. The CDR3 coding sequence is TGTGCCAGCACTGGGCGGGGGGGAAACTCCTACAATGAGCAGTTCTTC.

This clone was seen only a few times. The J gene is TRBJ2-2, the V gene TRBV19; no clear D gene. CDR1 is LNHDA and CDR2 is SQIVND in the germline V gene (reference sequence). The ends were cut back, 5 bases at V and 3 bases at J, with 16 bases in the middle. This CDR3 comprises 16 residues. CDR3 bases: TGTGCCAGTAGTGCACTGGGCGGAAGTTACACCGGGGAGCTGTTTTTT. Its protein product is CASSALGGSYTGELFF.

The genes are TRBV13 and TRBJ2-6, with D unclear. Germline V CDR1 and CDR2: PRHDT, FYEKMQ (reference sequence). V was pared by 3 bases and J by 0 bases, with 3 bases between. CDR3 size: 14 residues. In DNA, the CDR3 is TGTGCCAGCAGCTTGAGCTCTGGGGCCAACGTCCTGACTTTC. Encoded protein: CASSLSSGANVLTF.

The chain links TRBV4-1 to TRBJ2-7, with a weak D call TRBD1 (6 bases). Between the trimmed V and J ends, which lost 2 bases and 0 bases, there was a span of 17 bases. The V gene's germline CDR1 is MGHRA and CDR2 YSYEKL. CDR3 length: 17 amino acids. The CDR3 reads CASSQFVTGTISYEQYF. The CDR3 DNA reads TGCGCCAGCAGCCAATTTGTGACCGGGACAATCTCCTACGAGCAGTACTTC.

In its sample, this clone was seen a few times. The chain uses TRBV29-1 and TRBJ1-1; 10 bases match TRBD1. The J segment lost 8 bases and the V segment lost 2 bases, leaving 11 bases of the junction unmatched. CDR1 is SQVTM, CDR2 ANQGSEA, per germline. The CDR3 runs 15 residues. The CDR3 DNA reads TGCAGCGTTGAATTCGGGACAGGGGTTCCTCTCGAAGCTTTCTTT. Translated, it gives CSVEFGTGVPLEAFF.

The rearrangement uses TRBV5-1 and TRBJ2-3; 7 bases are shared with TRBD1. Germline loops: CDR1 SGHRS, CDR2 YFSETQ. V lost 4 bases, J lost 2 bases, and 4 bases stayed unmatched. The CDR3 loop spans 14 amino acids. CDR3 DNA: TGCGCCAGCAGCAGGGGACAGAACACAGATACGCAGTATTTT. Protein: CASSRGQNTDTQYF.